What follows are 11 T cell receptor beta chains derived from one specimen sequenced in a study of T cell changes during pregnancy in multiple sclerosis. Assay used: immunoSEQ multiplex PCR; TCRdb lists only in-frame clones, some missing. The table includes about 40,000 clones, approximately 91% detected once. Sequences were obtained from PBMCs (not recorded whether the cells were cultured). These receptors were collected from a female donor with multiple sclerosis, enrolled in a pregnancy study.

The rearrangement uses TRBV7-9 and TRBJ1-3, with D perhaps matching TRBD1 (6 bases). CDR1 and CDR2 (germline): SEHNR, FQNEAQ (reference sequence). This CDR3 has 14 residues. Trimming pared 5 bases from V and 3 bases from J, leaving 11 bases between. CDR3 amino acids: CASSEYRDGNTIYF. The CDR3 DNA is TGTGCCAGCAGCGAATACAGGGATGGAAACACCATATATTTT.

The CDR3: CASSQEDRAGYGYTF. The CDR3 DNA follows: TGCGCCAGCAGCCAAGAGGACAGGGCCGGCTATGGCTACACCTTC. The genes are TRBV4-3 and TRBJ1-2; TRBD1 matches at 8 bases. The germline gives CDR1 LGHNA, CDR2 YSLEER. The CDR3 covers 15 residues. The J segment lost 4 bases and the V segment lost 0 bases, leaving 4 bases of the junction unmatched.

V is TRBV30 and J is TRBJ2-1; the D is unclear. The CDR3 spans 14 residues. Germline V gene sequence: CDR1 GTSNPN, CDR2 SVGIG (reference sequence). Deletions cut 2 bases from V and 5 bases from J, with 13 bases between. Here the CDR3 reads CAWSTISGDNEQFF. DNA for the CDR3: TGTGCCTGGAGTACTATTTCTGGGGACAATGAGCAGTTCTTC.

The CDR3 is CASSLVGETGHEQYF. CDR3 coding DNA: TGTGCCAGCAGCTTAGTGGGCGAGACGGGCCACGAGCAGTACTTC. The rearrangement links TRBV7-6 to TRBJ2-7; D remains unclear. CDR1 is SGHVS, CDR2 FNYEAQ, per germline. The CDR3 contains 15 residues. The V and J ends lost 1 base and 5 bases respectively, with 15 bases between them. The full variable domain, its missing parts supplied by reference TRBV7-6 and TRBJ2-7, is GAGVSQSPRYKVTKRGQDVALRCDPISGHVSLYWYRQALGQGPEFLTYFNYEAQQDKSGLPNDRFSAERPEGSISTLTIQRTEQRDSAMYRCASSLVGETGHEQYFGPGTRLTVT.

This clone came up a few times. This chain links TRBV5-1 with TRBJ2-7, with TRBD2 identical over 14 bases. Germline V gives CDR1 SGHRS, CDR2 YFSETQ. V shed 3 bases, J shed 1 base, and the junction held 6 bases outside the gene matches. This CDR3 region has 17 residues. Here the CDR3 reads CASSSGLAGVWSYEQYF. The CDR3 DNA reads TGCGCCAGCAGCTCGGGACTAGCGGGAGTGTGGTCCTACGAGCAGTACTTC.

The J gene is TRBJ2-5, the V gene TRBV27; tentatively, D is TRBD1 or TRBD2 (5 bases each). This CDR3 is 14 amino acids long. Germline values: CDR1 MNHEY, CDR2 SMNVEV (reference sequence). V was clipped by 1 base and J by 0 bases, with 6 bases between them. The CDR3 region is CASSLLGHQETQYF. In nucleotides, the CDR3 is TGTGCCAGCAGTTTATTGGGACACCAAGAGACCCAGTACTTC.

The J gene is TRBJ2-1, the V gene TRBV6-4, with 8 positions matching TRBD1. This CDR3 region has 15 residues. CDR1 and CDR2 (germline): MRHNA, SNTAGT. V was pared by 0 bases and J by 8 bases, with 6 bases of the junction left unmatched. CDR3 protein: CASSDSAGGLDEQFF. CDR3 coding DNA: TGTGCCAGCAGTGACTCGGCAGGGGGCTTGGATGAGCAGTTCTTC.

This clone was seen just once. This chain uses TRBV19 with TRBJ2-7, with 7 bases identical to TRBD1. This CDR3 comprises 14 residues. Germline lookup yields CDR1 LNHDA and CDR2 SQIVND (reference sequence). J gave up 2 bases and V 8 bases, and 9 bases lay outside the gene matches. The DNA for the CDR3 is TGTGCCAGTTCTATCGGACAGGTTCCCTACGAGCAGTACTTC. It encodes CASSIGQVPYEQYF.

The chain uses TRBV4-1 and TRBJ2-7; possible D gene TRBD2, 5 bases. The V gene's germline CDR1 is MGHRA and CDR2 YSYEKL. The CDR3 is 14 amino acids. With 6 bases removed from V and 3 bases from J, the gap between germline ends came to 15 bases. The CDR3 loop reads CASSITGMNYEQYF. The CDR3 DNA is TGCGCCAGCAGTATTACCGGGATGAACTACGAGCAGTACTTC.

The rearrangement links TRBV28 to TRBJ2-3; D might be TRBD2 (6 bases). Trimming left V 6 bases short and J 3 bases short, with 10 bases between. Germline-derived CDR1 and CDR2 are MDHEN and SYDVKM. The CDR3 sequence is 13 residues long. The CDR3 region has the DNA TGTGCCAGCAGAAGGGACTTAACAGATACGCAGTATTTT. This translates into CASRRDLTDTQYF.

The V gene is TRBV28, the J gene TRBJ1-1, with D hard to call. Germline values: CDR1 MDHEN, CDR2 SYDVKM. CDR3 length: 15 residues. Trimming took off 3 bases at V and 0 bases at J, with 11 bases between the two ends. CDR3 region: CASSLEWQMNTEAFF. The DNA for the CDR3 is TGTGCCAGCAGTTTGGAATGGCAGATGAACACTGAAGCTTTCTTT.